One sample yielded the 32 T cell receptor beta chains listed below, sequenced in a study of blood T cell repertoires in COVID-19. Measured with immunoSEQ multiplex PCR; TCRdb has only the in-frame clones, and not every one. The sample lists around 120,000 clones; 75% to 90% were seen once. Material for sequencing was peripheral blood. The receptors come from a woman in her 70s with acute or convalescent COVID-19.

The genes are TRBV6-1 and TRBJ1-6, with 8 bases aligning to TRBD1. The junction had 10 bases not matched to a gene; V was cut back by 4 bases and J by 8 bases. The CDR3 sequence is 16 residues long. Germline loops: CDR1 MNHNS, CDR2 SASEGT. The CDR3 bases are TGTGCCAGCAGTGCCGGGGACAGGCCTGGGGATTCACCCCTCCACTTT. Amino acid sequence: CASSAGDRPGDSPLHF.

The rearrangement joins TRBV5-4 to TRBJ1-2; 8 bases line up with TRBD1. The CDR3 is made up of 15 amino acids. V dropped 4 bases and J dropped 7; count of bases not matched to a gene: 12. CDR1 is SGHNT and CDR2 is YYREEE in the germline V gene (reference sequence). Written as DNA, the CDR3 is TGTGCCAGCAGCCCTCGGACAGGGCCGTTGCGTGGCTACACCTTC. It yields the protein CASSPRTGPLRGYTF.

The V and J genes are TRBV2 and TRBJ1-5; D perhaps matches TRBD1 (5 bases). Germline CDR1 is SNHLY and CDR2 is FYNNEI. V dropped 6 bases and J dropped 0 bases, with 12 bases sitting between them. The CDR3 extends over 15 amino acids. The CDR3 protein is CASSQQVNSNQPQHF. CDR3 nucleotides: TGTGCCAGCAGCCAACAGGTAAATAGCAATCAGCCCCAGCATTTT.

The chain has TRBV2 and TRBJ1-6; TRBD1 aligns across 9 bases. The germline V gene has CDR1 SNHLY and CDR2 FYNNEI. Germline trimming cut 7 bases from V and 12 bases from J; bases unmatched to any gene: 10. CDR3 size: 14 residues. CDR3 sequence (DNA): TGTGCCAGCAAGAGGGACAGGGATAACTTACCCCTCCACTTT. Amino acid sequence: CASKRDRDNLPLHF.

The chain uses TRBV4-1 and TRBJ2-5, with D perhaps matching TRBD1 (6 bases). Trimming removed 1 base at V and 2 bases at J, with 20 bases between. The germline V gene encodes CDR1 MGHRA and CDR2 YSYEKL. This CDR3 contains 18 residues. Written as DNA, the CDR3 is TGCGCCAGCAGCCAAGTGGCCCGGGGCACAGGGCAGCAAGAGACCCAGTACTTC. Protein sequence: CASSQVARGTGQQETQYF.

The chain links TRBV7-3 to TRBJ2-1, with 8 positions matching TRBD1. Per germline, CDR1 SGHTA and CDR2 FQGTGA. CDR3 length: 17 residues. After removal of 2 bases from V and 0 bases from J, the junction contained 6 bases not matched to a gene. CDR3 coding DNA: TGTGCCAGCAGCTTAGCAGGGGGCCCGATCTCCTACAATGAGCAGTTCTTC. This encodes CASSLAGGPISYNEQFF.

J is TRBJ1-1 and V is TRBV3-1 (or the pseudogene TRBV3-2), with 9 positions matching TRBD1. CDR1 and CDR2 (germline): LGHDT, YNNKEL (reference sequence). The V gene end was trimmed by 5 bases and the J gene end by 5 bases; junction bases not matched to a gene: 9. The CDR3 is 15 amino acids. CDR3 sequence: CASSVTGTGLTEAFF. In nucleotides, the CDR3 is TGTGCCAGCAGCGTCACCGGGACAGGGTTAACTGAAGCTTTCTTT.

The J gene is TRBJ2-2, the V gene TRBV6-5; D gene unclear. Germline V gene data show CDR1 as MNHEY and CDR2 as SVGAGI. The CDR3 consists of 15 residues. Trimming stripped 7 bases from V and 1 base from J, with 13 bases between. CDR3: CASNQGGLNTGELFF. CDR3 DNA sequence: TGTGCCAGCAATCAAGGCGGATTGAACACCGGGGAGCTGTTTTTT.

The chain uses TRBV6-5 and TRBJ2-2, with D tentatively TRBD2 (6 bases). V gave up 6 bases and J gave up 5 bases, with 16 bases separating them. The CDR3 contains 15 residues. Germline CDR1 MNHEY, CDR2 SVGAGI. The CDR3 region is CASSNPGLDTGELFF. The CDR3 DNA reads TGTGCCAGCAGCAACCCGGGACTGGATACCGGGGAGCTGTTTTTT.

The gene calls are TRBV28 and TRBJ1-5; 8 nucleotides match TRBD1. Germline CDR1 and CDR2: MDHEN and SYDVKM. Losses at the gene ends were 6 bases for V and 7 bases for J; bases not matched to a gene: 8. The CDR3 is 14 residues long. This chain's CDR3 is CASSTNRGWQPQHF. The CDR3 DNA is TGTGCCAGCAGCACCAACAGGGGGTGGCAGCCCCAGCATTTT.

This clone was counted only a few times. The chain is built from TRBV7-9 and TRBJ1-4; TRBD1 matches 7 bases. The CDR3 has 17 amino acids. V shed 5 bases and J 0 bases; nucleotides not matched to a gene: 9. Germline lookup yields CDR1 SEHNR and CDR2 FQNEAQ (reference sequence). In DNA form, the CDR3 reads TGTGCCAGCAGCAAACGACAGGGTTTAGCAACTAATGAAAAACTGTTTTTT. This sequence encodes CASSKRQGLATNEKLFF.

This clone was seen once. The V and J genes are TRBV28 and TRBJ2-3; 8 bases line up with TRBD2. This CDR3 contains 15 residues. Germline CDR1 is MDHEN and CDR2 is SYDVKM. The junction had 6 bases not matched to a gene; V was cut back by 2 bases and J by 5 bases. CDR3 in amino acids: CASSLRAGGIDTQYF. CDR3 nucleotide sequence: TGTGCCAGCAGTTTACGGGCGGGGGGAATAGATACGCAGTATTTT. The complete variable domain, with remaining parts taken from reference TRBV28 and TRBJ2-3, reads DVKVTQSSRYLVKRTGEKVFLECVQDMDHENMFWYRQDPGLGLRLIYFSYDVKMKEKGDIPEGYSVSREKKERFSLILESASTNQTSMYLCASSLRAGGIDTQYFGPGTRLTVL.

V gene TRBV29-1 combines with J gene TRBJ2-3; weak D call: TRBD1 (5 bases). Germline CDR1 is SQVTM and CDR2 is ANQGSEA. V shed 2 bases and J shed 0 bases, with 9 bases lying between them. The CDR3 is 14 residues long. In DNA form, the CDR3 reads TGCAGCGTTGAACCGGACACTAGCACAGATACGCAGTATTTT. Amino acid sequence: CSVEPDTSTDTQYF.

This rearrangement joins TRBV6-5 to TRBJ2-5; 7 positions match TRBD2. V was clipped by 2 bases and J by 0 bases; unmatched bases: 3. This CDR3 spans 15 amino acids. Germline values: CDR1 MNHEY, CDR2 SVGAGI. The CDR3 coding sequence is TGTGCCAGCAGTTACGGGGGGGGGAACCAAGAGACCCAGTACTTC. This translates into CASSYGGGNQETQYF.

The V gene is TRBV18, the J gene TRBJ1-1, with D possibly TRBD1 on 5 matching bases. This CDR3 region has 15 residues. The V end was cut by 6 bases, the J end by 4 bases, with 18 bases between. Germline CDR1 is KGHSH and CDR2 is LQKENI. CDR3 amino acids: CASSGGGTLPTEAFF. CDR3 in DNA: TGTGCCAGCTCGGGGGGGGGTACTCTTCCCACTGAAGCTTTCTTT.

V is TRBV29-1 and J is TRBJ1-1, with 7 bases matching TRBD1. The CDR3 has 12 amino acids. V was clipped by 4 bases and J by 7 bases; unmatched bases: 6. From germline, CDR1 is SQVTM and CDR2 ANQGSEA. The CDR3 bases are TGCAGCGTTGCGGGACAGACCATTGAAGCTTTCTTT. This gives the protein CSVAGQTIEAFF.

The CDR3 DNA follows: TGTGCCAGCAGCTCTGAGACCGGGACAGATACGCAGTATTTT. Translating gives CASSSETGTDTQYF. V and J are TRBV7-3 and TRBJ2-3; D uncertain. Trimming removed 4 bases at V and 3 bases at J, with 11 bases between. CDR1 is SGHTA and CDR2 is FQGTGA in the germline V gene. The CDR3 loop spans 14 amino acids.

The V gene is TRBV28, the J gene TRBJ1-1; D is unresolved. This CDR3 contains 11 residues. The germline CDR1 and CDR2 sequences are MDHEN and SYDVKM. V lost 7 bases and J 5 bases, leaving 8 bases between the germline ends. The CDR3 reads CASNGRTEAFF. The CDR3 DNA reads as TGTGCCAGCAACGGGAGAACTGAAGCTTTCTTT.

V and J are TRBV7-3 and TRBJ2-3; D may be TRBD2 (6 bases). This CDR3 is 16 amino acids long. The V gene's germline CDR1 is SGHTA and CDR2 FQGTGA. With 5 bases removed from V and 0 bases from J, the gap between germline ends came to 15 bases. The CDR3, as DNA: TGTGCCAGCAGCCCAGGCGGGGACCTAAGCACAGATACGCAGTATTTT. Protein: CASSPGGDLSTDTQYF.

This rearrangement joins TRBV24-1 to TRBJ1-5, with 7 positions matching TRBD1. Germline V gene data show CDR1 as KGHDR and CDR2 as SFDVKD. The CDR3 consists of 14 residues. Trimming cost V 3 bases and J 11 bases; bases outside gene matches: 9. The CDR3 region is CATSDAVTGASQHF. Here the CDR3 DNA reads TGTGCCACCAGTGATGCGGTCACAGGGGCGTCCCAGCATTTT.

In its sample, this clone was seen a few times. The CDR3 protein is CSVENFQGVGGYTF. The CDR3 DNA is TGCAGCGTTGAGAATTTCCAGGGGGTCGGTGGCTACACCTTC. The genes are TRBV29-1 and TRBJ1-2; TRBD1 matches at 7 bases. Per the germline V gene, CDR1 is SQVTM and CDR2 is ANQGSEA. The CDR3 spans 14 residues. J gave up 7 bases and V 3 bases, and 11 bases lay outside the gene matches. The variable domain in full, completed from reference TRBV29-1 and TRBJ1-2, reads SAVISQKPSRDICQRGTSLTIQCQVDSQVTMMFWYRQQPGQSLTLIATANQGSEATYESGFVIDKFPISRPNLTFSTLTVSNMSPEDSSIYLCSVENFQGVGGYTFGSGTRLTVV.

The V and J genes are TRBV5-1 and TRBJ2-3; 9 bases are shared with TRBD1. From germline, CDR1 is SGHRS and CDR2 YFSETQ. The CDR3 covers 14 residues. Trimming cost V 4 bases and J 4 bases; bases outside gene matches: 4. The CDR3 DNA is TGCGCCAGCAGCCCCGGGACAGGGCCAGATACGCAGTATTTT. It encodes CASSPGTGPDTQYF.

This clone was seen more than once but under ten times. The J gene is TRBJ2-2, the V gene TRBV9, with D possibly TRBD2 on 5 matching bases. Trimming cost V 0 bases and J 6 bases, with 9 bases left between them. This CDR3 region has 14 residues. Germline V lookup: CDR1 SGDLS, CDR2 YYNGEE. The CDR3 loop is CASSVVGVAGELFF. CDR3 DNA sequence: TGTGCCAGCAGCGTAGTCGGGGTAGCCGGGGAGCTGTTTTTT.

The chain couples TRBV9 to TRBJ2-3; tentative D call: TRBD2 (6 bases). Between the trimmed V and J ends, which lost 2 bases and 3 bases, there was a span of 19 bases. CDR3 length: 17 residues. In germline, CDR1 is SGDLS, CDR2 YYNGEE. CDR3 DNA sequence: TGTGCCAGCAGCGTCCTCTGGGGGGACCCCCCTACAGATACGCAGTATTTT. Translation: CASSVLWGDPPTDTQYF.

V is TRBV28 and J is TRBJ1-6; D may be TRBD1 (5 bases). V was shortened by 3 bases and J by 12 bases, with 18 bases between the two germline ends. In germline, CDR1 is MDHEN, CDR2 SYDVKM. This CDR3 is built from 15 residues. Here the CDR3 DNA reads TGTGCCAGCAGTTTCCCCCGGACACCCAAAGAACCCCTCCACTTT. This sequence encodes CASSFPRTPKEPLHF.

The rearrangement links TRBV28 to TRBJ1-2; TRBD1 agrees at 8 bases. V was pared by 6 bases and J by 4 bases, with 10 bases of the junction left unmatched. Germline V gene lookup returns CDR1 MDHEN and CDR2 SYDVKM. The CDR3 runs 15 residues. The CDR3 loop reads CASRPTGAYLYGYTF. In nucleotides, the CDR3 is TGTGCCAGCAGGCCGACAGGGGCTTATCTCTATGGCTACACCTTC.

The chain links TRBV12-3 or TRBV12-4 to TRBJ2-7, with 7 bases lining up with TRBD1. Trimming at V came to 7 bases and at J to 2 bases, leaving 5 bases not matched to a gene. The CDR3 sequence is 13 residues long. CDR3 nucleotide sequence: TGTGCCAGCACCCGGGACAGCCCCTACGAGCAGTACTTC. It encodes CASTRDSPYEQYF.

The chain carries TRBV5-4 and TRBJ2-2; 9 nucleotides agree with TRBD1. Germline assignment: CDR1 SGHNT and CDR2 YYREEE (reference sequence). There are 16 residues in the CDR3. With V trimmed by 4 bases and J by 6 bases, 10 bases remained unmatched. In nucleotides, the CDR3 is TGTGCCAGCAGCCAGGACAGGGGTTCTACGGCCGGGGAGCTGTTTTTT. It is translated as CASSQDRGSTAGELFF.

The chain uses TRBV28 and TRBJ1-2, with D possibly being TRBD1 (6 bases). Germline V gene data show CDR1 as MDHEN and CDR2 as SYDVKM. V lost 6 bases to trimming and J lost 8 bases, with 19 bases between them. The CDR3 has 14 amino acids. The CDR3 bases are TGTGCCAGCAGCAGCCCCTCAGGGGCTAGGGGCTACACCTTC. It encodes CASSSPSGARGYTF.

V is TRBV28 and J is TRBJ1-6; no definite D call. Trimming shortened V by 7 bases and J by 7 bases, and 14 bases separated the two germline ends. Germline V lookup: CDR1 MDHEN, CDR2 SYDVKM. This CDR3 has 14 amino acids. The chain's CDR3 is CASTPGGGNSPLHF. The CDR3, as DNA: TGTGCCAGCACCCCCGGTGGCGGCAATTCACCCCTCCACTTT.

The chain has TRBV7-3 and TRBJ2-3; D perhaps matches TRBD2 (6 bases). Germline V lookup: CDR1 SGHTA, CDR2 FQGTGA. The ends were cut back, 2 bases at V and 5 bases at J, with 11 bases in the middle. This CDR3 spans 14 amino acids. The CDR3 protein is CASSLLGTQDTQYF. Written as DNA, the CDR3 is TGTGCCAGCAGCTTACTAGGGACTCAAGATACGCAGTATTTT.

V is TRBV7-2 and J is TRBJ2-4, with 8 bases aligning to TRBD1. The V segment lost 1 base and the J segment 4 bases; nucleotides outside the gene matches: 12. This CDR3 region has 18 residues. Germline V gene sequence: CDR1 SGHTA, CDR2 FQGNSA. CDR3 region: CASSLGLKRQGIKNIQYF. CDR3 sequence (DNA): TGTGCCAGCAGCTTAGGTTTAAAGAGACAGGGGATAAAAAACATTCAGTACTTC.